This T cell receptor (beta chain) was sequenced in a study of blood T cells in healthy people across ages. This CDR3 has 15 amino acids. V lost 7 bases to trimming and J lost 0 bases; unmatched junction nucleotides: 8. This clonotype has more than one count but fewer than ten. For the second PCR, which ran for roughly 7 to 11 cycles, a sample-barcoded 5' primer and a J-beta primer mix were used. TCRdb fed the 5' RACE reads into MiXCR, producing one record per CDR3 protein. The data contain about 1.1 million distinct CDR3 sequences, less than 45% of them singletons. This sequence was found in a man aged 18-30 years in good health. Specimen: blood. The rearrangement links TRBV12-3 or TRBV12-4 to TRBJ1-1, with 7 nucleotides matching TRBD1. The CDR3 DNA sequence: TGTGCCAGCACCATTAACAGGGGTATGAACACTGAAGCTTTCTTT. This encodes CASTINRGMNTEAFF.